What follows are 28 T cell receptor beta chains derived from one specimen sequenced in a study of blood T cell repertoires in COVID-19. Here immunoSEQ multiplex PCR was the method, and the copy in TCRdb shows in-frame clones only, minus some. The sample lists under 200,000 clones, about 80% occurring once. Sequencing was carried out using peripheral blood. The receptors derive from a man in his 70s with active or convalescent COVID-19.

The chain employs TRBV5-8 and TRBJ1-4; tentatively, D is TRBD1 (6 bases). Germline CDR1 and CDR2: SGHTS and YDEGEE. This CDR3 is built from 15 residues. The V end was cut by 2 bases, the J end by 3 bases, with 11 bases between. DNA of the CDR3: TGTGCCAGCAGCTTCAGGGGCTCGGCTAATGAAAAACTGTTTTTT. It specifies CASSFRGSANEKLFF.

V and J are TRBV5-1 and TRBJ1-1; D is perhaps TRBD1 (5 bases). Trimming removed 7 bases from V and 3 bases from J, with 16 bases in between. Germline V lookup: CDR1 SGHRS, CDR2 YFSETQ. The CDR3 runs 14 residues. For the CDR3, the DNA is TGCGCCAGCCAGTACTCAGGAGGGGACACTGAAGCTTTCTTT. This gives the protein CASQYSGGDTEAFF.

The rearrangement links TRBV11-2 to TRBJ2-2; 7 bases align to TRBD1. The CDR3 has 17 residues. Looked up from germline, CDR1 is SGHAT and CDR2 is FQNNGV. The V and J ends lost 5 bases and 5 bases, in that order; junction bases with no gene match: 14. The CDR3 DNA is TGTGCCAGCAGCCAACCCAGGACAGGTTCGTGGACCGGGGAGCTGTTTTTT. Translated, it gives CASSQPRTGSWTGELFF.

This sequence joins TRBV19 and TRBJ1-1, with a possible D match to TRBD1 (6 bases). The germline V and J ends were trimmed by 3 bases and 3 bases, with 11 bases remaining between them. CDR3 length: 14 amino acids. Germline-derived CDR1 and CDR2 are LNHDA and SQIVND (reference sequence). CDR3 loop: CASSMANRDTEAFF. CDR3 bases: TGTGCCAGTAGTATGGCCAACAGGGACACTGAAGCTTTCTTT.

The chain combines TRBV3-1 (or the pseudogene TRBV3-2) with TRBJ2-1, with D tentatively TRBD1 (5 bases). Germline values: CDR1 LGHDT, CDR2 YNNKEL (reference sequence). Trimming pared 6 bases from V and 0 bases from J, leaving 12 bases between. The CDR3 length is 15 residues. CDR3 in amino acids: CASSQTGSSYNEQFF. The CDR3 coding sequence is TGTGCCAGCAGTCAAACAGGAAGCTCCTACAATGAGCAGTTCTTC.

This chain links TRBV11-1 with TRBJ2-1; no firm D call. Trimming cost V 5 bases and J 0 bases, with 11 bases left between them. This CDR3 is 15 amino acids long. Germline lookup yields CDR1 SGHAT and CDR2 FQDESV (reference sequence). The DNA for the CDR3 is TGTGCCAGCAGCCCCGCTGGTAGCTCCTACAATGAGCAGTTCTTC. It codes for CASSPAGSSYNEQFF.

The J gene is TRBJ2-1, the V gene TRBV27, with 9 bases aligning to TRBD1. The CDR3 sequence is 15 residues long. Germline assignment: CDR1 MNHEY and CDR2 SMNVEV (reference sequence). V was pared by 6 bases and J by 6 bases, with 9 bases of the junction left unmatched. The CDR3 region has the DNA TGTGCCAGCAGCCTGGGACAGGGAAGGGGCAATGAGCAGTTCTTC. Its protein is CASSLGQGRGNEQFF.

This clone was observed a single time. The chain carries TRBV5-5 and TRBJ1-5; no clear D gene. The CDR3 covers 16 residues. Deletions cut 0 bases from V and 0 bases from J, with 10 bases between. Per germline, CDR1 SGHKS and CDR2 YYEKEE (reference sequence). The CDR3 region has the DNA TGTGCCAGCAGCTTGGGGGCAGGCTATAGCAATCAGCCCCAGCATTTT. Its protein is CASSLGAGYSNQPQHF.

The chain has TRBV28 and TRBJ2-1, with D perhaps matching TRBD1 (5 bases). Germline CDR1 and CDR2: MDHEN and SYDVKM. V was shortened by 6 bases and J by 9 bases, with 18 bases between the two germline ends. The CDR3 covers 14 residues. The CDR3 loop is CASRLPGPRTEQFF. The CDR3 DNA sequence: TGTGCCAGCAGGTTACCAGGGCCTAGGACTGAGCAGTTCTTC.

CDR3 region: CASSRRGPNTEAFF. The CDR3 bases are TGTGCCAGCAGTCGAAGGGGGCCGAACACTGAAGCTTTCTTT. This rearrangement joins TRBV7-2 to TRBJ1-1, with TRBD1 matching 7 bases. There are 14 residues in the CDR3. CDR1 and CDR2 from the germline V gene are SGHTA and FQGNSA. V gave up 6 bases and J gave up 1 base; unmatched junction bases: 5.

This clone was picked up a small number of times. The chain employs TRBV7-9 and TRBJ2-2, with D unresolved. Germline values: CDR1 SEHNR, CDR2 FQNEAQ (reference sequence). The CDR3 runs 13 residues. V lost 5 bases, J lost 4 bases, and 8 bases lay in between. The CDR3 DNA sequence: TGTGCCAGCAGCCTGGCCCCCACCGGGGAGCTGTTTTTT. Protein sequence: CASSLAPTGELFF.

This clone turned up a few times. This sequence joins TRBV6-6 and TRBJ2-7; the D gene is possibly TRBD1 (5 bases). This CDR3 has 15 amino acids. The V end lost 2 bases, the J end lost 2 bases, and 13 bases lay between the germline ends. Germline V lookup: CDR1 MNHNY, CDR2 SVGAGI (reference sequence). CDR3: CASSYRSDSTYEQYF. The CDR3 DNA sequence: TGTGCCAGCAGTTACCGTTCCGACAGTACCTACGAGCAGTACTTC.

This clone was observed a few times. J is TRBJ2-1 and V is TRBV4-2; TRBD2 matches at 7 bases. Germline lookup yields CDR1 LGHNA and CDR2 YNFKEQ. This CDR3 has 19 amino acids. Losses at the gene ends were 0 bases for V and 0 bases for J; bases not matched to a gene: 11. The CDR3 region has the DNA TGTGCCAGCAGCCAAGATTTAAGCTTCGGGGGGACCTCCTACAATGAGCAGTTCTTC. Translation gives CASSQDLSFGGTSYNEQFF.

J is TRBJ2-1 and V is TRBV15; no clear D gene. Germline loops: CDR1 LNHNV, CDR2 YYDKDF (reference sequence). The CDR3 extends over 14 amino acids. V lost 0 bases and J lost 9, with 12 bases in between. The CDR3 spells CATSRDRGPSEQFF. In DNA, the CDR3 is TGTGCCACCAGCAGAGATCGTGGCCCCAGTGAGCAGTTCTTC.

The CDR3 protein is CASSFRTGDTQYF. Written as DNA, the CDR3 is TGTGCCAGCAGCTTCCGGACAGGGGATACGCAGTATTTT. The chain carries TRBV5-5 and TRBJ2-3; 8 bases map to TRBD1. CDR3 length: 13 amino acids. The V segment lost 2 bases and the J segment 6 bases; nucleotides outside the gene matches: 2. Germline CDR1 and CDR2: SGHKS and YYEKEE (reference sequence).

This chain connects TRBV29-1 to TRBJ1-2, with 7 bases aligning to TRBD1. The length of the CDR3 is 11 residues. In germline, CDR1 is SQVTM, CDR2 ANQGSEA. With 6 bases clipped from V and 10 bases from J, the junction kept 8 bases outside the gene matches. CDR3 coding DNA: TGCAGCGTCCTTTGGACAGGAGCCTACACCTTC. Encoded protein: CSVLWTGAYTF.

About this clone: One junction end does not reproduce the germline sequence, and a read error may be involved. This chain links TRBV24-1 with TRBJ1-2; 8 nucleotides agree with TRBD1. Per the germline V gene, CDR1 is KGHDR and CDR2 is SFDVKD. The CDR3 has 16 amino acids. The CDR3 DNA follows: TGTGCCGCCAGGGGGGGGTCGACAGGGGATGGCTATGGCTACACCTTC. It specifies CAARGGSTGDGYGYTF.

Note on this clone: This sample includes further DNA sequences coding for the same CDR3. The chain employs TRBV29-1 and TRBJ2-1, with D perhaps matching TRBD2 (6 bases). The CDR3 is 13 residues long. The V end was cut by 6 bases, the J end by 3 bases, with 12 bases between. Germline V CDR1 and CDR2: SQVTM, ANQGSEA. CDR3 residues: CSVRLASYNEQFF. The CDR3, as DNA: TGCAGCGTGCGGCTAGCGAGCTACAATGAGCAGTTCTTC.

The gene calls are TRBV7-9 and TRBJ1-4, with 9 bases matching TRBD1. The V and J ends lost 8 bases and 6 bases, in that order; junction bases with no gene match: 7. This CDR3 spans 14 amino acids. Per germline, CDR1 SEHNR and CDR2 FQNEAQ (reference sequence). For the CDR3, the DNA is TGTGCCAGCGGGGGACAGGGCTCTTATGAAAAACTGTTTTTT. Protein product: CASGGQGSYEKLFF. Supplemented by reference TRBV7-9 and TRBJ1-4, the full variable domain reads DTGVSQNPRHKITKRGQNVTFRCDPISEHNRLYWYRQTLGQGPEFLTYFQNEAQLEKSRLLSDRFSAERPKGSFSTLEIQRTEQGDSAMYLCASGGQGSYEKLFFGSGTQLSVL.

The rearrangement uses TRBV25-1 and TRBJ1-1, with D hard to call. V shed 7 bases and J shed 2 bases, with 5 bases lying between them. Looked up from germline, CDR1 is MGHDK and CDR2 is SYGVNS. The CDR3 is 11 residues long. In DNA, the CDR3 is TGTGCCAGCATTAAAAACACTGAAGCTTTCTTT. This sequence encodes CASIKNTEAFF.

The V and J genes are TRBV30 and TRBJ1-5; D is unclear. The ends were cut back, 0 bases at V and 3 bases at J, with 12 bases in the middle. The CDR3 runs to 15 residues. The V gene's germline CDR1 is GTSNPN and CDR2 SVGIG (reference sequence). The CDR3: CAWSVMGSHNQPQHF. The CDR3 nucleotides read TGTGCCTGGAGTGTAATGGGCAGTCACAATCAGCCCCAGCATTTT.

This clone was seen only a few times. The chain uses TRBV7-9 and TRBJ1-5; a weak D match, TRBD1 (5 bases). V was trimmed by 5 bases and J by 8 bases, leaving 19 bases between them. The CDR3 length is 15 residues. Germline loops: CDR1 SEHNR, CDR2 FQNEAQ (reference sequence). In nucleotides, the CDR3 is TGTGCCAGCAGCCCCACTGGGTGGGGGGAGGAGCCCCAGCATTTT. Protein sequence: CASSPTGWGEEPQHF.

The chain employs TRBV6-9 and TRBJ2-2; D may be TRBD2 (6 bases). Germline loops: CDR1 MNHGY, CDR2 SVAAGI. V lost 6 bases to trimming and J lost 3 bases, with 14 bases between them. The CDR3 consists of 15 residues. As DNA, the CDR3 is TGTGCCAGCAGACCCCGGGGGATTGACACCGGGGAGCTGTTTTTT. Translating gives CASRPRGIDTGELFF.

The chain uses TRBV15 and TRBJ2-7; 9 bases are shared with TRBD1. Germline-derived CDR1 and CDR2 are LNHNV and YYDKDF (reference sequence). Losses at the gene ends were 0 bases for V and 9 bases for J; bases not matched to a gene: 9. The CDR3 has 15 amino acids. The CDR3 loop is CATSREGTGYTGQYF. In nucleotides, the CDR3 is TGTGCCACCAGCAGAGAAGGGACAGGGTACACGGGGCAGTACTTC.

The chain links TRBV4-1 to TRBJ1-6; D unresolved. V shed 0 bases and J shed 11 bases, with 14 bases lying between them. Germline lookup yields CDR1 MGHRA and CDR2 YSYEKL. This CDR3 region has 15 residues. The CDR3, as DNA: TGCGCCAGCAGCCAAGATCAGACGACACTGCCACCCCTCCACTTT. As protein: CASSQDQTTLPPLHF.

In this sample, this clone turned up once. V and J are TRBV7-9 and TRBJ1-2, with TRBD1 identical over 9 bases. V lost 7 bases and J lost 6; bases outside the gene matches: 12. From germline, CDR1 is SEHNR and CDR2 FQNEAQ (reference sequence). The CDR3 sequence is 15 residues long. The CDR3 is CASTPRWTGEDGYTF. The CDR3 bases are TGTGCCAGCACCCCGAGGTGGACAGGGGAAGATGGCTACACCTTC. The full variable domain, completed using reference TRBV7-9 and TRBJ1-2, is DTGVSQNPRHKITKRGQNVTFRCDPISEHNRLYWYRQTLGQGPEFLTYFQNEAQLEKSRLLSDRFSAERPKGSFSTLEIQRTEQGDSAMYLCASTPRWTGEDGYTFGSGTRLTVV.

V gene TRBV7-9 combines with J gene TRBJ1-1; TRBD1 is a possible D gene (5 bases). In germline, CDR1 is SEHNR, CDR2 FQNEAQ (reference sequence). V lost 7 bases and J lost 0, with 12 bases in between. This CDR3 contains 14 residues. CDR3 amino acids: CASKQGKMNTEAFF. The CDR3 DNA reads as TGTGCCAGCAAGCAGGGAAAAATGAACACTGAAGCTTTCTTT.

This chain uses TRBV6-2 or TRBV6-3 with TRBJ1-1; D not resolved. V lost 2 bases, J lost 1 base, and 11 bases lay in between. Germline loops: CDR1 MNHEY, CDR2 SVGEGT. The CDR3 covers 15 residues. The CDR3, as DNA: TGTGCCAGCAGTTACATGGCCCCCCAGAACACTGAAGCTTTCTTT. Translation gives CASSYMAPQNTEAFF.